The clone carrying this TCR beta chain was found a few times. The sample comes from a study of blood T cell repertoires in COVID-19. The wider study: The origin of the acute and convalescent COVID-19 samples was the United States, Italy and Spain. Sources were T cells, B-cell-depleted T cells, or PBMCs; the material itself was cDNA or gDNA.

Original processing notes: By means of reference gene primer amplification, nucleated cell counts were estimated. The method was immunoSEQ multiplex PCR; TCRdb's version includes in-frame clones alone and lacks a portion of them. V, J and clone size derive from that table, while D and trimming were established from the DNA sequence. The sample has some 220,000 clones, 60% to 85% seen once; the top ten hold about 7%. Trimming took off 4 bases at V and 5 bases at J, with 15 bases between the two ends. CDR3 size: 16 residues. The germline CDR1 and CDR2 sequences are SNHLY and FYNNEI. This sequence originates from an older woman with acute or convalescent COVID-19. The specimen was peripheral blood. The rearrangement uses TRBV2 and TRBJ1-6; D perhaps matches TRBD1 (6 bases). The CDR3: CASSAQGVGNNSPLHF. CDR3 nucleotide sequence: TGTGCCAGCAGTGCACAGGGAGTAGGAAATAATTCACCCCTCCACTTT. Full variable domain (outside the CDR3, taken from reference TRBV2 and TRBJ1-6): EPEVTQTPSHQVTQMGQEVILRCVPISNHLYFYWYRQILGQKVEFLVSFYNNEISEKSEIFDDQFSVERPDGSNFTLKIRSTKLEDSAMYFCASSAQGVGNNSPLHFGNGTRLTVT.